The 16 T cell receptor beta chains listed next were all sequenced from one sample in a study of blood T cell repertoires in COVID-19. The data were produced by immunoSEQ multiplex PCR, yet TCRdb's version contains in-frame clones alone and is incomplete. This sample has 250,000 to 300,000 clones, with over 75% found just once. Input material: PBMCs or T cells enriched from blood (not recorded which). These receptors were taken from a young man who had recovered from COVID-19.

The chain uses TRBV14 and TRBJ1-1; a weak D match, TRBD1 (5 bases). Trimming cost V 4 bases and J 6 bases, with 15 bases left between them. This CDR3 contains 14 residues. Germline CDR1 and CDR2: SGHDN and FVKESK. As DNA, the CDR3 is TGTGCCAGCAGCCCTCATTGGCAGGGCTCTGAAGCTTTCTTT. It encodes CASSPHWQGSEAFF.

This chain uses TRBV4-2 with TRBJ2-2, with 8 bases aligning to TRBD1. Germline V CDR1 and CDR2: LGHNA, YNFKEQ. Germline trimming cut 3 bases from V and 1 base from J; bases unmatched to any gene: 7. This CDR3 has 17 residues. DNA of the CDR3: TGTGCCAGCAGCCAGCAATTCGGGACAGGGAACACCGGGGAGCTGTTTTTT. It yields the protein CASSQQFGTGNTGELFF.

The chain is built from TRBV7-2 and TRBJ2-1; 7 bases map to TRBD2. Per the germline V gene, CDR1 is SGHTA and CDR2 is FQGNSA. This CDR3 spans 14 amino acids. Germline trimming cut 8 bases from V and 5 bases from J; bases unmatched to any gene: 9. The CDR3 spells CASVRGAGDNEQFF. The CDR3 DNA reads as TGTGCCAGCGTTCGAGGGGCGGGGGACAATGAGCAGTTCTTC.

V gene TRBV6-5 combines with J gene TRBJ1-1, with 7 bases that match TRBD1. The CDR3 has 12 residues. Germline CDR1 reads MNHEY; CDR2 reads SVGAGI. The J segment lost 8 bases and the V segment lost 6 bases, leaving 6 bases of the junction unmatched. CDR3 DNA: TGTGCCAGCAGGCATCCGGGACAGGAAGCTTTCTTT. Protein sequence: CASRHPGQEAFF.

J is TRBJ1-2 and V is TRBV18; D perhaps matches TRBD1 (5 bases). The CDR3 is 15 amino acids. The ends were cut back, 0 bases at V and 1 base at J, with 9 bases in the middle. Germline V lookup: CDR1 KGHSH, CDR2 LQKENI. CDR3 residues: CASSPPSRDNYGYTF. CDR3 bases: TGTGCCAGCTCACCACCGTCCAGGGATAACTATGGCTACACCTTC.

V gene TRBV5-1 combines with J gene TRBJ2-5; TRBD2 is a possible D gene (5 bases). The length of the CDR3 is 16 residues. Germline V gene lookup returns CDR1 SGHRS and CDR2 YFSETQ. V was trimmed by 4 bases and J by 2 bases, leaving 18 bases between them. CDR3 sequence (DNA): TGCGCCAGCAGCCCACATCAGAGCGGTTCTCAAGAGACCCAGTACTTC. Its protein is CASSPHQSGSQETQYF.

The rearrangement links TRBV5-1 to TRBJ2-7, with 8 bases lining up with TRBD2. Trimming at V came to 5 bases and at J to 0 bases, leaving 10 bases not matched to a gene. CDR1 is SGHRS and CDR2 is YFSETQ in the germline V gene. The CDR3 runs to 16 residues. The CDR3 region has the DNA TGCGCCAGCAGTTTTAGCGGGGACGGGAGCTCCTACGAGCAGTACTTC. Its protein is CASSFSGDGSSYEQYF.

This chain links TRBV6-5 with TRBJ2-7; TRBD2 aligns across 7 bases. V lost 5 bases, J lost 2 bases, and 3 bases stayed unmatched. The CDR3 runs to 13 residues. Germline loops: CDR1 MNHEY, CDR2 SVGAGI. DNA for the CDR3: TGTGCCAGCAGTAGCGGGACGACCTACGAGCAGTACTTC. Protein product: CASSSGTTYEQYF.

In this sample, this clone turned up once. The chain combines TRBV3-1 (or the pseudogene TRBV3-2) with TRBJ2-1; unclear D gene. The CDR3 has 13 residues. V dropped 3 bases and J dropped 7 bases, with 10 bases sitting between them. Looked up from germline, CDR1 is LGHDT and CDR2 is YNNKEL (reference sequence). The CDR3 loop reads CASSQALGNEQFF. The CDR3 region has the DNA TGTGCCAGCAGCCAGGCTCTCGGGAATGAGCAGTTCTTC.

The rearrangement links TRBV28 to TRBJ2-7; 9 bases are a match to TRBD1. The CDR3 has 18 amino acids. In germline, CDR1 is MDHEN, CDR2 SYDVKM. V was pared by 4 bases and J by 0 bases, with 13 bases of the junction left unmatched. Here the CDR3 reads CASSSDRDRVFSSYEQYF. CDR3 DNA sequence: TGTGCCAGCAGTTCGGACCGGGACAGGGTCTTCAGCTCCTACGAGCAGTACTTC.

This sequence joins TRBV11-2 and TRBJ2-7; D is undetermined. Germline V lookup: CDR1 SGHAT, CDR2 FQNNGV. This CDR3 region has 12 residues. Trimming removed 0 bases from V and 6 bases from J, with 6 bases in between. CDR3 in amino acids: CASSLDLGEQYF. Written as DNA, the CDR3 is TGTGCCAGCAGCTTAGATCTAGGCGAGCAGTACTTC.

This clone occurred a few times. The gene calls are TRBV5-1 and TRBJ2-7; 8 bases fit TRBD2. This CDR3 contains 19 residues. The germline CDR1 and CDR2 sequences are SGHRS and YFSETQ. With 1 base clipped from V and 2 bases from J, the junction kept 17 bases outside the gene matches. The CDR3 reads CASSLLSPGSGDGTYEQYF. The CDR3 bases are TGCGCCAGCAGCTTGCTCAGCCCGGGTAGCGGGGATGGGACCTACGAGCAGTACTTC.

The chain recombines TRBV29-1 with TRBJ2-5, with 7 bases fitting TRBD2. The CDR3 sequence is 14 residues long. From germline, CDR1 is SQVTM and CDR2 ANQGSEA. The trim removed 6 bases at V and 5 bases at J, leaving 12 bases unmatched. CDR3 DNA sequence: TGCAGCGTGGCCGGGCCTAAAGCGGGGGAGACCCAGTACTTC. Protein sequence: CSVAGPKAGETQYF.

The rearrangement uses TRBV13 and TRBJ1-1; D possibly corresponds to TRBD1 (5 bases). The CDR3 runs to 14 residues. Germline lookup yields CDR1 PRHDT and CDR2 FYEKMQ (reference sequence). Trimming took 4 bases from V and 5 from J, leaving 14 bases between them. CDR3: CASSSQVLWTEAFF. The CDR3 DNA follows: TGTGCCAGCAGCTCACAGGTTCTTTGGACTGAAGCTTTCTTT.

V gene TRBV6-2 or TRBV6-3 combines with J gene TRBJ2-1, with D possibly being TRBD2 (6 bases). This CDR3 has 16 residues. In germline, CDR1 is MNHEY, CDR2 SVGEGT. Deletions cut 0 bases from V and 0 bases from J, with 9 bases between. CDR3 nucleotide sequence: TGTGCCAGCAGTTACTCGGGACTCCACTCCTACAATGAGCAGTTCTTC. It codes for CASSYSGLHSYNEQFF.

The V gene is TRBV7-9, the J gene TRBJ2-1; TRBD1 matches 11 bases. From germline, CDR1 is SEHNR and CDR2 FQNEAQ (reference sequence). The CDR3 loop spans 16 amino acids. The V and J ends lost 3 bases and 5 bases, in that order; junction bases with no gene match: 6. CDR3 bases: TGTGCCAGCAGCTTTTCGGACAGGGGGCGGAACAATGAGCAGTTCTTC. This codes for CASSFSDRGRNNEQFF.